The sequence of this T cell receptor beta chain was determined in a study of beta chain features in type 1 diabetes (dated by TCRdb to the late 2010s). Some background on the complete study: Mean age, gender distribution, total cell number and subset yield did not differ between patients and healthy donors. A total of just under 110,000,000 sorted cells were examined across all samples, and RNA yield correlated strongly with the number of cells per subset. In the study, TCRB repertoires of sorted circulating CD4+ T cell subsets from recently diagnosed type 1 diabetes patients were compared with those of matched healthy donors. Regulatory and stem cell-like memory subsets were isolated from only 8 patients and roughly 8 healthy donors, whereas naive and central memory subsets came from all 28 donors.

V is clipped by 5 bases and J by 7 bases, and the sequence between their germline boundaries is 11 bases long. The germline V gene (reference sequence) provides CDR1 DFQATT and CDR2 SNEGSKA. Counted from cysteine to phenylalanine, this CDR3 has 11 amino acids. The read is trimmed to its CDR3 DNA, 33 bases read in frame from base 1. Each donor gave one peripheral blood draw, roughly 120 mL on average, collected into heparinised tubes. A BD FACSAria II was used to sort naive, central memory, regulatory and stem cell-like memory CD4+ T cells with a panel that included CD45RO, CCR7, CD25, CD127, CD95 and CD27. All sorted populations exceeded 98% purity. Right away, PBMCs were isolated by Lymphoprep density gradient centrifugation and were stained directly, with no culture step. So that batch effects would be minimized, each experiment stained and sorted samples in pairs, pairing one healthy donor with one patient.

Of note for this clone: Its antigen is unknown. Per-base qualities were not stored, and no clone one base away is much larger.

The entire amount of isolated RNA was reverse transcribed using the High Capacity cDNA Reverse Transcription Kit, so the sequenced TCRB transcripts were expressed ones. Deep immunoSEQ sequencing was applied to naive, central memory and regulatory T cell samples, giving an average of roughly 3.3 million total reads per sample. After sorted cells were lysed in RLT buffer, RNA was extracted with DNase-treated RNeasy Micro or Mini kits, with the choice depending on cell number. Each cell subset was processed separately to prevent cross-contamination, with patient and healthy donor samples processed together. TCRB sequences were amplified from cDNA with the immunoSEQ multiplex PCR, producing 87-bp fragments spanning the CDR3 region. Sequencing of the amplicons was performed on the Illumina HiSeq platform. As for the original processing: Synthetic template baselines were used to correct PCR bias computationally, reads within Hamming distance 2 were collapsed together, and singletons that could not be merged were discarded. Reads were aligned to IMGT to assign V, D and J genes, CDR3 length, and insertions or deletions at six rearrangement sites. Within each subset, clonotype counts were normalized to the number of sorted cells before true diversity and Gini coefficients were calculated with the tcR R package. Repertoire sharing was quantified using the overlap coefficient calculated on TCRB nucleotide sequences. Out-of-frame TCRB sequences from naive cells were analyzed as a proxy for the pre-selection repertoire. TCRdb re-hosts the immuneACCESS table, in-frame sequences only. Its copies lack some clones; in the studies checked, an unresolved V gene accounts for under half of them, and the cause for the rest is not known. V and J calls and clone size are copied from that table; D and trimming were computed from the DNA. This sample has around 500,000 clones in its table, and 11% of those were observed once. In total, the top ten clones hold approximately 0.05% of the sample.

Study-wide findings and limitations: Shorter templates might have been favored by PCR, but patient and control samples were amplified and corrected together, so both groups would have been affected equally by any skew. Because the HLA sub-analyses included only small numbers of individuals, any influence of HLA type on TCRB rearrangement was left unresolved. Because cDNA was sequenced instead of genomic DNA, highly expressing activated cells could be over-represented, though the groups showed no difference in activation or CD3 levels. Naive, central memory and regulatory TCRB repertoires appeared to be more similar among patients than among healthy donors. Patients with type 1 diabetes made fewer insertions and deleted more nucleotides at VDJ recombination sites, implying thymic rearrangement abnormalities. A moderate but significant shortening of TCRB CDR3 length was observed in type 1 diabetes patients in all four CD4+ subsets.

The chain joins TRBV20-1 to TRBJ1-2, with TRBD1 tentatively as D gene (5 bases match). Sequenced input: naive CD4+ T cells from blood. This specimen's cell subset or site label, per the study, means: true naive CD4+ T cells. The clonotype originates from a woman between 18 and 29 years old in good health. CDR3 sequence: CSAVPGGGYTF. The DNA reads TGCAGTGCTGTCCCTGGGGGTGGCTACACCTTC.